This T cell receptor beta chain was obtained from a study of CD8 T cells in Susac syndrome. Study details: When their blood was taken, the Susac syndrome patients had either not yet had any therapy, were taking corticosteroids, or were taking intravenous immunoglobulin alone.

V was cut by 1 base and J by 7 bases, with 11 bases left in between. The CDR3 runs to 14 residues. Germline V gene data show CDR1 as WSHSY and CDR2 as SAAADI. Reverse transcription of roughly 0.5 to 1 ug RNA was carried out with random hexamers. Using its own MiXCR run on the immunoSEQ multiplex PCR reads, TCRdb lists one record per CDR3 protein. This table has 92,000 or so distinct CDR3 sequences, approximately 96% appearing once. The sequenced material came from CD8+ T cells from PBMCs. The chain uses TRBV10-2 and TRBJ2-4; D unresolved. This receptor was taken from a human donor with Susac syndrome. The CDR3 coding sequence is TGCGCCAGCAGTGAGTACCGGACGGATAACATTCAGTACTTC. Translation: CASSEYRTDNIQYF.